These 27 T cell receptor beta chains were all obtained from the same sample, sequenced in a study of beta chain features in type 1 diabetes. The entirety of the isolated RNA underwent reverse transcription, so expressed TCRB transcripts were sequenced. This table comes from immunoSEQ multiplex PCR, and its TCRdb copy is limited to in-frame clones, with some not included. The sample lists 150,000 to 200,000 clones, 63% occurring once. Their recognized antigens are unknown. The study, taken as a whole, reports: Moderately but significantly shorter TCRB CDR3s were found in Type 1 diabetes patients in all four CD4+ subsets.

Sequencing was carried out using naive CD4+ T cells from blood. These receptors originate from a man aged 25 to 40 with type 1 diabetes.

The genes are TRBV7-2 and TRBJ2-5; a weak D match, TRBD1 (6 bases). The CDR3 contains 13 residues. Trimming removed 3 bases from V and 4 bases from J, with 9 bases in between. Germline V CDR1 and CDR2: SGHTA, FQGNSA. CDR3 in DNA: TGTGCCAGCAGCTTGGGGGCCGGAGAGACCCAGTACTTC. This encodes CASSLGAGETQYF.

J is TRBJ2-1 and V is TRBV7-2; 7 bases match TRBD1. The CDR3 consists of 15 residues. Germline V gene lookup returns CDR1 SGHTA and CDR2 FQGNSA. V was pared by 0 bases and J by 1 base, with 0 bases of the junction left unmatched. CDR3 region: CASSLATGSYNEQFF. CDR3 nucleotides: TGTGCCAGCAGCTTAGCGACAGGGTCCTACAATGAGCAGTTCTTC. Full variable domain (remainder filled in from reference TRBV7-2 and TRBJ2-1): GAGVSQSPSNKVTEKGKDVELRCDPISGHTALYWYRQSLGQGLEFLIYFQGNSAPDKSGLPSDRFSAERTGGSVSTLTIQRTQQEDSAVYLCASSLATGSYNEQFFGPGTRLTVL.

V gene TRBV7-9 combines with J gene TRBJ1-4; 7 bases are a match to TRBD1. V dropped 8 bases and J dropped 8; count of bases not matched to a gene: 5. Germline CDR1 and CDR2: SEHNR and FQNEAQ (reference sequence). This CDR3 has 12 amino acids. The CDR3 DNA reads TGTGCCAGCGGGGGACAGCGAGAAAAACTGTTTTTT. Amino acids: CASGGQREKLFF.

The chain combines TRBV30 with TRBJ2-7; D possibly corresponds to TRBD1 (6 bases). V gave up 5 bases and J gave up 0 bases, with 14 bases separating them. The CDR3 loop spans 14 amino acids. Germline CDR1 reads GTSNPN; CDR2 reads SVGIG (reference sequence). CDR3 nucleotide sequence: TGTGCCTGGGGAAAGGGGACATACTCCTACGAGCAGTACTTC. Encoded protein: CAWGKGTYSYEQYF. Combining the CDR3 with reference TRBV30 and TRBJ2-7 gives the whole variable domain SQTIHQWPATLVQPVGSPLSLECTVEGTSNPNLYWYRQAAGRGLQLLFYSVGIGQISSEVPQNLSASRPQDRQFILSSKKLLLSDSGFYLCAWGKGTYSYEQYFGPGTRLTVT.

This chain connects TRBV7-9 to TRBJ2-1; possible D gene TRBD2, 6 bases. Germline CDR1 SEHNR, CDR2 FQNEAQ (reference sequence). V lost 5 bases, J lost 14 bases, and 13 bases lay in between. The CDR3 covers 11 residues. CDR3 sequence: CASSPRGGEFF. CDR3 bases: TGTGCCAGCAGCCCTCGGGGCGGGGAGTTCTTC.

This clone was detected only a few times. The CDR3 region is CAISSLGAPLHF. Here the CDR3 DNA reads TGTGCCATCAGTTCATTGGGGGCACCCCTCCACTTT. V usage is TRBV10-3 and J usage is TRBJ1-6; maybe TRBD1 (5 bases). This CDR3 spans 12 amino acids. Germline V CDR1 and CDR2: ENHRY, SYGVKD. V was pared by 5 bases and J by 11 bases, with 10 bases between.

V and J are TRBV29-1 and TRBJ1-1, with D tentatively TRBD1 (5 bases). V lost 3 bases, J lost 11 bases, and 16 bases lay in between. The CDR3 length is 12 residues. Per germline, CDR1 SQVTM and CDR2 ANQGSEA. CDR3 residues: CSVERGSMGAFF. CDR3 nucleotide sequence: TGCAGCGTTGAGCGGGGGTCCATGGGGGCTTTCTTT. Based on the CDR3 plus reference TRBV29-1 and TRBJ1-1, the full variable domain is SAVISQKPSRDICQRGTSLTIQCQVDSQVTMMFWYRQQPGQSLTLIATANQGSEATYESGFVIDKFPISRPNLTFSTLTVSNMSPEDSSIYLCSVERGSMGAFFGQGTRLTVV.

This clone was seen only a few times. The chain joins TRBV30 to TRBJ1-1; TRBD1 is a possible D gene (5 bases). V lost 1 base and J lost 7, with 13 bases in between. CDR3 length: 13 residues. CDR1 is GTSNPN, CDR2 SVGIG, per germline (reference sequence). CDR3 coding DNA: TGTGCCTGGAGTGCGGGGACTACACTTGAAGCTTTCTTT. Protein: CAWSAGTTLEAFF.

The CDR3 DNA is TGCAGTGTTATCAAGGACAATGAGCAGTTCTTC. Protein product: CSVIKDNEQFF. J is TRBJ2-1 and V is TRBV20-1; no definite D call. V lost 7 bases and J lost 5, with 9 bases in between. This CDR3 region has 11 residues. Per germline, CDR1 DFQATT and CDR2 SNEGSKA (reference sequence).

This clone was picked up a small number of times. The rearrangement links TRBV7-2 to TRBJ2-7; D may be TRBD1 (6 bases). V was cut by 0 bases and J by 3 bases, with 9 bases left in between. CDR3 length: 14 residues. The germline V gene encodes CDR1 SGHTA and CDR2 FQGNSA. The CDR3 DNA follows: TGTGCCAGCAGCTTAGCTGACAGGATCTACGAGCAGTACTTC. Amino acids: CASSLADRIYEQYF. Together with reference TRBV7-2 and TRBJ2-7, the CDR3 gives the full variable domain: GAGVSQSPSNKVTEKGKDVELRCDPISGHTALYWYRQSLGQGLEFLIYFQGNSAPDKSGLPSDRFSAERTGGSVSTLTIQRTQQEDSAVYLCASSLADRIYEQYFGPGTRLTVT.

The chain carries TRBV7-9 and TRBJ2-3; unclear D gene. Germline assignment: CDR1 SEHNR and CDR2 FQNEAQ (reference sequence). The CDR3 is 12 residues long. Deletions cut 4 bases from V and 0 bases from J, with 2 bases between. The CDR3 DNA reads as TGTGCCAGCAGCTGGAGCACAGATACGCAGTATTTT. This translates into CASSWSTDTQYF.

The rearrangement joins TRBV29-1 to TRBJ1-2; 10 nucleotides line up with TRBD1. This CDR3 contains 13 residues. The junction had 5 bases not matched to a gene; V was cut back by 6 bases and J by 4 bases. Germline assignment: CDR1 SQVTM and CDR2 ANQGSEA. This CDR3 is CSVLGQGGYGYTF. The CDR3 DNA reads TGCAGCGTCCTTGGACAGGGGGGCTATGGCTACACCTTC.

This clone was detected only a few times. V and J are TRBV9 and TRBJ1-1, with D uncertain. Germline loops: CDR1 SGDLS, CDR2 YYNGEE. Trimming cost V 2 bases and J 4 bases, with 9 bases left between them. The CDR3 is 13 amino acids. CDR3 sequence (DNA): TGTGCCAGCAGCGTCCGCGGTGGCACTGAAGCTTTCTTT. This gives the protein CASSVRGGTEAFF.

The CDR3 DNA follows: TGTGCCAGTGAAGACAGGGAGTGGACCTACGAGCAGTACTTC. It translates to CASEDREWTYEQYF. V is TRBV6-6 and J is TRBJ2-7; 7 bases are a match to TRBD1. With 9 bases clipped from V and 2 bases from J, the junction kept 10 bases outside the gene matches. CDR3 length: 14 amino acids. In germline, CDR1 is MNHNY, CDR2 SVGAGI (reference sequence).

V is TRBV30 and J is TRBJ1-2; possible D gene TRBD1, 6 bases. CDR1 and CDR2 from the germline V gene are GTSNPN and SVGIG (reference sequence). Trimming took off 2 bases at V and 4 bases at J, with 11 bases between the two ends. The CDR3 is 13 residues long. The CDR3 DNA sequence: TGTGCCTGGAGTACGGACAGTGGCTATGGCTACACCTTC. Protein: CAWSTDSGYGYTF.

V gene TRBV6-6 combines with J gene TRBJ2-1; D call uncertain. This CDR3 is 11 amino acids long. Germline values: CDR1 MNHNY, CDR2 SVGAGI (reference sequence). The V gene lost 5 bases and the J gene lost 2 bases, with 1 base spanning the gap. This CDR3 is CASSTYNEQFF. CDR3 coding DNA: TGTGCCAGCAGTACCTACAATGAGCAGTTCTTC.

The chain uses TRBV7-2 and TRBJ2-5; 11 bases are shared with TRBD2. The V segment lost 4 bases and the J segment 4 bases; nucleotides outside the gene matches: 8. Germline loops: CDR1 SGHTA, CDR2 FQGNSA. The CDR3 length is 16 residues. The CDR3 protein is CASSSQLAGEGETQYF. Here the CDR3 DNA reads TGTGCCAGCAGCTCGCAACTAGCGGGGGAAGGAGAGACCCAGTACTTC.

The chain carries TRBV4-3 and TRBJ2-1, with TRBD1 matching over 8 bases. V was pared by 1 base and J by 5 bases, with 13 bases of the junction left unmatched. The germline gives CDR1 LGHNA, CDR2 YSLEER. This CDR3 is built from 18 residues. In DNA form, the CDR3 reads TGCGCCAGCAGCCAAGGCGCTTTCAGGACAGGGTGGGACAATGAGCAGTTCTTC. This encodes CASSQGAFRTGWDNEQFF.

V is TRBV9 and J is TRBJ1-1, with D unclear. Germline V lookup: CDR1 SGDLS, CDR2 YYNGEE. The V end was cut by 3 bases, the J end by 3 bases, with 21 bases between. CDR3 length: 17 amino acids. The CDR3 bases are TGTGCCAGCAGCGCTACTAGTGCCCCCGCGAAGGACACTGAAGCTTTCTTT. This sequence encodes CASSATSAPAKDTEAFF.

CDR3 sequence: CASSPRQGPDTQYF. As DNA, the CDR3 is TGTGCCAGCAGTCCCCGACAGGGGCCAGATACGCAGTATTTT. The chain uses TRBV27 and TRBJ2-3; 8 positions match TRBD1. Germline V gene sequence: CDR1 MNHEY, CDR2 SMNVEV (reference sequence). The CDR3 sequence is 14 residues long. The V gene end was trimmed by 5 bases and the J gene end by 4 bases; junction bases not matched to a gene: 5.

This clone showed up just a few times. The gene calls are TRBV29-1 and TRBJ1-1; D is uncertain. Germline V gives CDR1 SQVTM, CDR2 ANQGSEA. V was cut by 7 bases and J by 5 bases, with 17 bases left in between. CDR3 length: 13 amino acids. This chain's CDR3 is CSAEPGPRTEAFF. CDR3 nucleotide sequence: TGCAGCGCTGAGCCCGGGCCGAGGACTGAAGCTTTCTTT.

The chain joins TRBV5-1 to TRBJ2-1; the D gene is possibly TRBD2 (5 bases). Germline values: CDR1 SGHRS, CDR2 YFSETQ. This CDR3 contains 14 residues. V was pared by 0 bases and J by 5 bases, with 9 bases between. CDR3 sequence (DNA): TGCGCCAGCAGCTTGGGGAGGCCTGACAATGAGCAGTTCTTC. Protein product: CASSLGRPDNEQFF.

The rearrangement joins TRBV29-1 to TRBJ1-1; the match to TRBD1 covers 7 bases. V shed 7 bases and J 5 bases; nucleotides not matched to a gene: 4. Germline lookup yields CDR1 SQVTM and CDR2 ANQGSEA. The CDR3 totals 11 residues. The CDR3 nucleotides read TGCAGCGGTATGACAGGGACTGAAGCTTTCTTT. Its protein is CSGMTGTEAFF.

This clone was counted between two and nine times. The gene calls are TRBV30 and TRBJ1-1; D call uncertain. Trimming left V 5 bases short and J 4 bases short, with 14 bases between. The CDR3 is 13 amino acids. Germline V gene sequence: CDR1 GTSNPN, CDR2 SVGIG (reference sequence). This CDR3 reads CAWGRAEITEAFF. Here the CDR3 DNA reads TGTGCCTGGGGACGGGCAGAGATCACTGAAGCTTTCTTT.

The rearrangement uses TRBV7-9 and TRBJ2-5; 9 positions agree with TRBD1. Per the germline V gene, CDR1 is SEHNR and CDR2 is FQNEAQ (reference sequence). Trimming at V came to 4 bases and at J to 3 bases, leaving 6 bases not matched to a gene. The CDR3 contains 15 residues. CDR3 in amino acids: CASSSYRDREETQYF. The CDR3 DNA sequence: TGTGCCAGCAGCTCGTACCGGGACAGGGAAGAGACCCAGTACTTC. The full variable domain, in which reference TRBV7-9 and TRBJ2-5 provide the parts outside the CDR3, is DTGVSQNPRHKITKRGQNVTFRCDPISEHNRLYWYRQTLGQGPEFLTYFQNEAQLEKSRLLSDRFSAERPKGSFSTLEIQRTEQGDSAMYLCASSSYRDREETQYFGPGTRLLVL.

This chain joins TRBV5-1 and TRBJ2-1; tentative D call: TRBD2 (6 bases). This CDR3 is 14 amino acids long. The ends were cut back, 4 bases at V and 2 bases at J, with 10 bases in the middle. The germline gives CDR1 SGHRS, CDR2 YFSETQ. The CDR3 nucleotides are TGCGCCAGCAGCCTCCGGACTACCTACAATGAGCAGTTCTTC. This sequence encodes CASSLRTTYNEQFF.

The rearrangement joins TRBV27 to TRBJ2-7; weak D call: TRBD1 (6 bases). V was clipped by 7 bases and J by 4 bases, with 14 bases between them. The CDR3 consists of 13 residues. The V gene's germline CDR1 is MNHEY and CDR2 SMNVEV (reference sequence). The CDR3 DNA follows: TGTGCCAGCACCGACAGGAGATCTTACGAGCAGTACTTC. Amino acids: CASTDRRSYEQYF.